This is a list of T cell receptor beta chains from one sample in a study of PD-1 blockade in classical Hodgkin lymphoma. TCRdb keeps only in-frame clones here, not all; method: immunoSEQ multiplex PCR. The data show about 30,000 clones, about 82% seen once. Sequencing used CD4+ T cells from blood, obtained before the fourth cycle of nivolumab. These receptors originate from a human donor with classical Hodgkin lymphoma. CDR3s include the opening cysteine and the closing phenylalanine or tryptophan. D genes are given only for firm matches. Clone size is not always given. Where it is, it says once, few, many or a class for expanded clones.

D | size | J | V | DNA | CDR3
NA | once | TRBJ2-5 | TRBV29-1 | TGCAGCCTTCCATCGACAGGAGGCGAGACCCAGTACTTC | CSLPSTGGETQYF
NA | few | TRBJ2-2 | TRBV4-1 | TGCGCCAGCAGCCAGAGAAACACCGGGGAGCTGTTTTTT | CASSQRNTGELFF
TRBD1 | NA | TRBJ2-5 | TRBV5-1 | TGCGCCAGCAGCTTGGGACAGGGACGTGTGGAGACCCAGTACTTC | CASSLGQGRVETQYF
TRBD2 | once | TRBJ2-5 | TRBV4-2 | TGTGCCAGCAGCCAAGAGTTGGCGGGGGGAGCGTACCAAGAGACCCAGTACTTC | CASSQELAGGAYQETQYF
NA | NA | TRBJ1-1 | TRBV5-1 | TGCGCCAGCAGCTTAATTCACGGGAACACTGAAGCTTTCTTT | CASSLIHGNTEAFF
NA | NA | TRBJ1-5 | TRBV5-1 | TGCGCCAGCTCCACTACGGGGAGCAGCAATCAGCCCCAGCATTTT | CASSTTGSSNQPQHF
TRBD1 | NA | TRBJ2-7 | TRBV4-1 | TGCGCCAGCACCCTCGCGGGACAGGGGGGCCACGAGCAGTACTTC | CASTLAGQGGHEQYF
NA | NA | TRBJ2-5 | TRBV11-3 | TGTGCCAGCAGCTTAGATCCCTGGGATGAGACCCAGTACTTC | CASSLDPWDETQYF
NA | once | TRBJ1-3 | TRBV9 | TGTGCCAGCAGCGTAGGGTCGGCGGGGGCCACAGGAAACACCATATATTTT | CASSVGSAGATGNTIYF
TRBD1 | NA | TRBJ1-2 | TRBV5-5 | TGTGCCAGCAGCCTTCAGGGGGGAGCCTATGGCTACACCTTC | CASSLQGGAYGYTF
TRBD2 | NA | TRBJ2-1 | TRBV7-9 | TGTGCCAGCAGCTCGTGGACTAGCGATTACAATGAGCAGTTCTTC | CASSSWTSDYNEQFF
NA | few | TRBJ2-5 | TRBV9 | TGTGCCAGCAGCGTAGCTACCGGAGGGACCCAGTACTTC | CASSVATGGTQYF
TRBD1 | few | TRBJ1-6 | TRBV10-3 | TGTGCCATCAGTGCAGACAGGGATCATTCACCCCTCCACTTT | CAISADRDHSPLHF
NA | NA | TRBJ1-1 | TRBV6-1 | TGTGCCAGCGTCATCGGGATGGCGTACACTGAAGCTTTCTTT | CASVIGMAYTEAFF